Listed here are 3 T cell receptor beta chains from one sample, sequenced in a study of blood T cells in healthy people across ages (dated by TCRdb to 2015 to 2017). The library was made by 5' RACE. The sample was run on an Illumina HiSeq 2500. A second roughly 6 to 12 cycle PCR used a sample-barcoded 5' primer and a J-beta primer mix. TCRdb passed the public sequencing reads through fastp at Q25 and MiXCR, retaining productive beta sequences. A single entry per CDR3 protein holds the most common genes and DNA from its merged rows. This sample is represented by 600,000 or so distinct CDR3 sequences; approximately 30% of them were singletons. The biggest ten clones account for approximately 14% of the sample. Sequences were obtained from blood. Receptors were obtained from a woman at least 80 years old in good health.

This clonotype was seen at least ten times. The V gene is TRBV7-3, the J gene TRBJ2-7; D is unresolved. Germline values: CDR1 SGHTA, CDR2 FQGTGA. V shed 0 bases and J shed 0 bases, with 9 bases lying between them. This CDR3 region has 15 residues. The CDR3 DNA reads TGTGCCAGCAGCTTAACCTCTGCGAGCTCCTACGAGCAGTACTTC. It specifies CASSLTSASSYEQYF. The whole variable domain, remainder taken from reference TRBV7-3 and TRBJ2-7, is GAGVSQTPSNKVTEKGKYVELRCDPISGHTALYWYRQSLGQGPEFLIYFQGTGAADDSGLPNDRFFAVRPEGSVSTLKIQRTERGDSAVYLCASSLTSASSYEQYFGPGTRLTVT.

Worth noting for this clonotype: Mismatch with germline at one junction end may stem from a read error. The chain employs TRBV7-9 and TRBJ1-1; TRBD1 agrees at 7 bases. Germline-derived CDR1 and CDR2 are SEHNR and FQNEAQ (reference sequence). CDR3 length equals 13 residues. The CDR3 protein is CASGLGVGGEAFF. The DNA for the CDR3 is TGTGCCAGCGGCTTAGGGGTAGGGGGCGAAGCTTTCTTT.

This clonotype was counted many times. This sequence joins TRBV12-3 or TRBV12-4 and TRBJ2-3, with D tentatively TRBD1 or TRBD2 (6 bases each). V lost 6 bases and J lost 0, with 19 bases in between. The CDR3 has 17 amino acids. This CDR3 is CASSPWGDTSSTDTQYF. CDR3 DNA: TGTGCCAGCAGCCCCTGGGGGGACACGTCGAGCACAGATACGCAGTATTTT.